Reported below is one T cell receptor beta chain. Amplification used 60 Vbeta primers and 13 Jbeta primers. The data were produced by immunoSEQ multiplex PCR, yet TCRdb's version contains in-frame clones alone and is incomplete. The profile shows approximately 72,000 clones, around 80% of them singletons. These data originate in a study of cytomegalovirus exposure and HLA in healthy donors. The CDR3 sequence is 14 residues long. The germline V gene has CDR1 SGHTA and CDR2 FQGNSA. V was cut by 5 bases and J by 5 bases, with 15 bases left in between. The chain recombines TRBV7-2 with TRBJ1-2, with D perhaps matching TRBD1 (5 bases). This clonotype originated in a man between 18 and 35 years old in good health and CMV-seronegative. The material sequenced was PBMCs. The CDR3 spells CASSTHRLGYGYTF. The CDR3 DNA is TGTGCCAGCAGCACACACAGGTTAGGATATGGCTACACCTTC.